The 19 T cell receptor beta chains in this list originate from one sample, sequenced in a study of early T cells in non-severe SARS-CoV-2 infection. TCRdb itself ran the 5' RACE reads through MiXCR, one entry per CDR3 protein. The sample holds approximately 83,000 distinct CDR3 sequences, 11% to 15% seen once. Sequencing input: whole blood. Every receptor here comes from an adult who was a healthcare worker with PCR-confirmed SARS-CoV-2 infection or an uninfected control (not recorded which).

The chain combines TRBV7-6 with TRBJ2-1; TRBD1 or TRBD2 may be the D gene (5 bases each). CDR1 and CDR2 (germline): SGHVS, FNYEAQ. Trimming took off 6 bases at V and 8 bases at J, with 20 bases between the two ends. The CDR3 totals 15 residues. This chain's CDR3 is CASSETGPPWDEQFF. CDR3 nucleotides: TGTGCCAGCAGTGAAACGGGACCCCCGTGGGATGAGCAGTTCTTC.

Many counts were recorded for this clonotype. The chain carries TRBV14 and TRBJ2-7; D may match TRBD1 or TRBD2 (5 bases each). The germline gives CDR1 SGHDN, CDR2 FVKESK. Trimming cost V 4 bases and J 0 bases, with 13 bases left between them. The length of the CDR3 is 15 residues. The CDR3 coding sequence is TGTGCCAGCAGCCCAGAAGGGGCGGGCTCCTACGAGCAGTACTTC. This gives the protein CASSPEGAGSYEQYF.

This clonotype showed up just a few times. The chain is built from TRBV7-3 and TRBJ1-1, with D hard to call. The CDR3 is 15 amino acids. V was cut by 1 base and J by 2 bases, with 11 bases left in between. CDR1 is SGHTA and CDR2 is FQGTGA in the germline V gene. The CDR3 DNA sequence: TGTGCCAGCAGCTTAATGTCAACGGGTAACACTGAAGCTTTCTTT. It yields the protein CASSLMSTGNTEAFF.

This clonotype showed up just a few times. The gene calls are TRBV30 and TRBJ2-3; a possible D gene is TRBD1 (5 bases). Between the trimmed V and J ends, which lost 8 bases and 4 bases, there was a span of 28 bases. Germline-derived CDR1 and CDR2 are GTSNPN and SVGIG (reference sequence). The CDR3 is 17 residues long. The CDR3 reads CASFRRSRGASADTQYF. The CDR3 DNA reads TGTGCCAGCTTTAGAAGGTCTCGTGGGGCCAGCGCAGATACGCAGTATTTT. The full variable domain, in which reference TRBV30 and TRBJ2-3 provide the parts outside the CDR3, is SQTIHQWPATLVQPVGSPLSLECTVEGTSNPNLYWYRQAAGRGLQLLFYSVGIGQISSEVPQNLSASRPQDRQFILSSKKLLLSDSGFYLCASFRRSRGASADTQYFGPGTRLTVL.

This clonotype appeared a few times. J is TRBJ2-1 and V is TRBV27, with unresolved D. This CDR3 is built from 14 residues. Germline CDR1 reads MNHEY; CDR2 reads SMNVEV (reference sequence). V lost 8 bases and J lost 0, with 11 bases in between. The DNA for the CDR3 is TGTGCCAGCGGTGAGATAACCTCCTACAATGAGCAGTTCTTC. Translation gives CASGEITSYNEQFF.

In its sample, this clonotype was seen a few times. V is TRBV9 and J is TRBJ1-3; maybe TRBD1 (5 bases). The CDR3 is made up of 15 amino acids. The V end was cut by 0 bases, the J end by 2 bases, with 9 bases between. Germline CDR1 and CDR2: SGDLS and YYNGEE. CDR3: CASSVGHRTGNTIYF. CDR3 in DNA: TGTGCCAGCAGCGTAGGACACAGGACTGGAAACACCATATATTTT. Filled out from reference TRBV9 and TRBJ1-3, the complete variable domain reads DSGVTQTPKHLITATGQRVTLRCSPRSGDLSVYWYQQSLDQGLQFLIQYYNGEERAKGNILERFSAQQFPDLHSELNLSSLELGDSALYFCASSVGHRTGNTIYFGEGSWLTVV.

This rearrangement joins TRBV21-1 to TRBJ1-1. TRBV21-1 is labeled a pseudogene. The CDR3 loop spans 13 amino acids. This chain's CDR3 is CASSEKVWTEAFF. In DNA form, the CDR3 reads TGTGCCAGCAGCGAAAAGGTGTGGACTGAAGCTTTCTTT.

This clonotype was found many times. The V and J genes are TRBV6-2 or TRBV6-3 and TRBJ2-1; no firm D call. The CDR3 covers 12 residues. The V end lost 6 bases, the J end lost 15 bases, and 18 bases lay between the germline ends. Germline CDR1 and CDR2: MNHEY and SVGEGT. The CDR3 region is CASSPLGHPPFF. CDR3 DNA: TGTGCCAGCAGCCCACTGGGTCACCCACCGTTCTTC.

This clonotype appeared a few times. This chain connects TRBV7-6 to TRBJ2-7; 7 positions match TRBD1. The CDR3 runs to 14 residues. CDR1 and CDR2 (germline): SGHVS, FNYEAQ. V shed 5 bases, J shed 1 base, and the junction held 5 bases outside the gene matches. The CDR3 reads CASSVQTGSYEQYF. The CDR3 nucleotides are TGTGCCAGCAGCGTCCAGACAGGGTCCTACGAGCAGTACTTC. The variable domain in full, with the rest retrieved from reference TRBV7-6 and TRBJ2-7, is GAGVSQSPRYKVTKRGQDVALRCDPISGHVSLYWYRQALGQGPEFLTYFNYEAQQDKSGLPNDRFSAERPEGSISTLTIQRTEQRDSAMYRCASSVQTGSYEQYFGPGTRLTVT.

This clonotype was counted between two and nine times. J is TRBJ2-7 and V is TRBV20-1; D is ambiguous. Per the germline V gene, CDR1 is DFQATT and CDR2 is SNEGSKA (reference sequence). CDR3 length equals 12 residues. Trimming stripped 6 bases from V and 4 bases from J, with 13 bases between. DNA for the CDR3: TGCAGTGCCTCACGAGACCGGTACGAGCAGTACTTC. Encoded protein: CSASRDRYEQYF.

DNA for the CDR3: TGTGCCAGCTCCCCAGCAAACACTGAAGCTTTCTTT. Residues: CASSPANTEAFF. The rearrangement uses TRBV18 and TRBJ1-1; D unclear. CDR1 KGHSH and CDR2 LQKENI come from the germline V gene. Trimming pared 6 bases from V and 2 bases from J, leaving 7 bases between. This CDR3 contains 12 residues.

This chain joins TRBV19 and TRBJ2-7, with TRBD2 as a possible D gene (6 bases). The CDR3 has 14 amino acids. Deletions cut 6 bases from V and 4 bases from J, with 16 bases between. Germline V lookup: CDR1 LNHDA, CDR2 SQIVND (reference sequence). The CDR3: CASSTGGPGYEQYF. In DNA form, the CDR3 reads TGTGCCAGTAGCACTGGAGGGCCAGGTTACGAGCAGTACTTC. The variable domain in full, with the rest retrieved from reference TRBV19 and TRBJ2-7, is DGGITQSPKYLFRKEGQNVTLSCEQNLNHDAMYWYRQDPGQGLRLIYYSQIVNDFQKGDIAEGYSVSREKKESFPLTVTSAQKNPTAFYLCASSTGGPGYEQYFGPGTRLTVT.

CDR3 nucleotides: TGCAGCGTTGAACAGGCCGCTAGCGGTACCTACGAGCAGTACTTC. Its translation: CSVEQAASGTYEQYF. The V gene is TRBV29-1, the J gene TRBJ2-7; 7 bases are a match to TRBD2. The CDR3 length is 15 residues. Looked up from germline, CDR1 is SQVTM and CDR2 is ANQGSEA. Trimming at V came to 2 bases and at J to 2 bases, leaving 9 bases not matched to a gene.

Ten or more counts support this clonotype. This sequence joins TRBV11-2 and TRBJ1-2, with unresolved D. The V end was cut by 2 bases, the J end by 6 bases, with 10 bases between. The germline gives CDR1 SGHAT, CDR2 FQNNGV. CDR3 length: 13 residues. CDR3 protein: CASSLTQSNGYTF. The CDR3 DNA is TGTGCCAGCAGCTTAACACAGTCTAATGGCTACACCTTC. The entire variable domain, with the rest obtained from reference TRBV11-2 and TRBJ1-2, is as follows: EAGVAQSPRYKIIEKRQSVAFWCNPISGHATLYWYQQILGQGPKLLIQFQNNGVVDDSQLPKDRFSAERLKGVDSTLKIQPAKLEDSAVYLCASSLTQSNGYTFGSGTRLTVV.

The J gene is TRBJ2-7, the V gene TRBV19; 14 positions match TRBD2. V gave up 4 bases and J gave up 3 bases; unmatched junction bases: 2. Germline CDR1 reads LNHDA; CDR2 reads SQIVND (reference sequence). The length of the CDR3 is 15 residues. Here the CDR3 reads CASSRTSGGIYEQYF. Written as DNA, the CDR3 is TGTGCCAGTAGTAGGACTAGCGGGGGGATCTACGAGCAGTACTTC.

The chain has TRBV6-2 or TRBV6-3 and TRBJ1-6; D perhaps matches TRBD1 (5 bases). CDR3 length: 21 amino acids. V was cut by 0 bases and J by 0 bases, with 21 bases left in between. The germline V gene has CDR1 MNHEY and CDR2 SVGEGT. In DNA, the CDR3 is TGTGCCAGCAGTTACTCGAGAGGGTTGGGGCCAGCGAGCTCCTATAATTCACCCCTCCACTTT. This codes for CASSYSRGLGPASSYNSPLHF.

A few counts support this clonotype. The chain couples TRBV11-3 to TRBJ1-2, with 7 bases identical to TRBD1. The CDR3 covers 13 residues. Germline CDR1 reads SGHNT; CDR2 reads YENEEA. Trimming removed 9 bases from V and 6 bases from J; junction bases left unmatched: 10. CDR3 residues: CASSQGEADGYTF. The CDR3 DNA sequence: TGTGCCAGTTCGCAGGGGGAAGCGGATGGCTACACCTTC.

The chain recombines TRBV12-3 or TRBV12-4 with TRBJ2-7; 8 bases align to TRBD2. The J segment lost 5 bases and the V segment lost 6 bases, leaving 9 bases of the junction unmatched. The CDR3 contains 14 residues. CDR3 bases: TGTGCCAGCAGCGTCCGGGAGGGCCTCCACGAGCAGTACTTC. Translating it yields CASSVREGLHEQYF.

This clonotype came up a few times. The chain has TRBV7-3 and TRBJ2-1, with D unresolved. This CDR3 has 12 amino acids. CDR1 SGHTA and CDR2 FQGTGA come from the germline V gene. V was pared by 5 bases and J by 8 bases, with 10 bases between. The DNA for the CDR3 is TGTGCCAGCAGCGAACCTGGTCATGAGCAGTTCTTC. This codes for CASSEPGHEQFF.